The rows below give T cell receptor beta chains drawn from one sample of a study of patients and donors after allogeneic stem cell transplantation. Each CDR3 protein is one row after TCRdb ran MiXCR on the RT-PCR reads. The repertoire holds about 110,000 distinct CDR3 sequences, with 35% as singletons. Sequencing used blood, either unsorted or a sorted T cell fraction (not recorded which). Receptors originate from a human donor who was either an allogeneic HSCT recipient or a stem cell or donor lymphocyte infusion donor (not recorded which). It is not recorded whose cells these are; they may come from a transplant donor. CDR3s include the opening cysteine and the closing phenylalanine or tryptophan. D genes are given only for firm matches. Where a row states a size, it is once, few, many or the class of an expanded clone; other rows omit it.

v_call,j_call,d_call,clone_size,cdr3_aa,cdr3_nt
TRBV20-1,TRBJ1-2,.,few,CSLTKNQRGDYTF,TGCAGCCTCACCAAAAACCAACGGGGGGACTACACCTTC
TRBV12-3/TRBV12-4,TRBJ2-1,TRBD2,few,CASSPLNGTRRHNEQFF,TGTGCCAGCAGTCCATTAAATGGGACTAGGCGCCACAATGAGCAGTTCTTC
TRBV21-1,TRBJ1-5,.,.,CASRRRDTSDQPQHF,TGTGCCAGCCGCAGGCGGGACACAAGCGATCAGCCCCAGCATTTT
TRBV24-1,TRBJ2-1,TRBD2,.,CATSAQWTSGYNEQFF,TGTGCCACCAGTGCCCAGTGGACTAGCGGGTACAATGAGCAGTTCTTC
TRBV6-1,TRBJ1-4,.,few,CASSEVWETGKLFF,TGTGCCAGCAGTGAAGTGTGGGAAACGGGAAAACTGTTTTTT
TRBV9,TRBJ2-1,TRBD2,.,CASSPRVAGYNEQFF,TGTGCCAGCAGCCCCAGGGTAGCGGGATACAATGAGCAGTTCTTC
TRBV29-1,TRBJ2-7,TRBD2,.,CSVRLAGGPYEQYF,TGCAGCGTCAGACTAGCGGGAGGTCCCTACGAGCAGTACTTC
TRBV7-9,TRBJ1-3,.,few,CASSPRGISSGNTIYF,TGTGCCAGCAGCCCTAGAGGGATTAGCTCTGGAAACACCATATATTTT
TRBV12-3/TRBV12-4,TRBJ1-1,.,.,CASREGRLGTEAFF,TGTGCCAGCAGAGAGGGGAGGTTGGGCACTGAAGCTTTCTTT
TRBV29-1,TRBJ2-3,.,once,CSVAGGEDTQYF,TGCAGCGTTGCAGGGGGGGAAGATACGCAGTATTTT
TRBV28,TRBJ2-3,.,few,CASARRQGHTDTQYF,TGTGCCAGCGCCCGGAGGCAAGGACACACAGATACGCAGTATTTT
TRBV7-2,TRBJ2-1,TRBD1,.,CASSSRTGMNEQFF,TGTGCCAGCAGCTCTAGGACAGGGATGAATGAGCAGTTCTTC
TRBV7-2,TRBJ2-2,TRBD2,few,CASSPGWVAGPTGELFF,TGTGCCAGCAGCCCCGGTTGGGTAGCGGGACCCACCGGGGAGCTGTTTTTT
TRBV6-2/TRBV6-3,TRBJ1-2,.,few,CASSLDHNYGYTF,TGTGCCAGCAGCCTTGATCATAACTATGGCTACACCTTC
TRBV9,TRBJ1-2,.,many,CASSSRGGGYTF,TGTGCCAGCAGCTCCCGGGGGGGTGGCTACACCTTC
TRBV29-1,TRBJ2-7,.,.,CSVDSGPWSEQYF,TGCAGCGTTGATAGCGGCCCTTGGAGCGAGCAGTACTTC
TRBV27,TRBJ1-3,.,few,CASSLRGGAGPGNTIYF,TGTGCCAGCAGTTTAAGGGGGGGCGCGGGTCCTGGAAACACCATATATTTT
TRBV5-1,TRBJ1-4,.,few,CASSLNYASEKLFF,TGCGCCAGCAGCTTAAACTACGCCAGTGAAAAACTGTTTTTT
TRBV20-1,TRBJ2-1,.,.,CSARKRLPSRRSYNEQFF,TGCAGTGCTAGAAAGAGGCTCCCCAGCCGCCGCTCCTACAATGAGCAGTTCTTC
TRBV5-5,TRBJ1-1,.,few,CASSAHWNTEAFF,TGTGCCAGCAGCGCACACTGGAACACTGAAGCTTTCTTT
TRBV20-1,TRBJ1-1,.,few,CSASAANTEAFF,TGCAGTGCTAGCGCTGCGAACACTGAAGCTTTCTTT
TRBV9,TRBJ2-3,TRBD2,few,CASSSIAGASGNTQYF,TGTGCCAGCAGCTCGATAGCGGGAGCTTCGGGAAATACGCAGTATTTT
TRBV5-6,TRBJ2-1,TRBD1,.,CASSSTGLDEQFF,TGTGCCAGCAGCTCGACAGGGCTCGATGAGCAGTTCTTC
TRBV12-3/TRBV12-4,TRBJ2-7,TRBD2,few,CASSFRTSGRPYEQYF,TGTGCCAGCAGTTTCAGGACTAGCGGGAGACCTTACGAGCAGTACTTC
TRBV7-2,TRBJ2-5,.,.,CASSLVKPAGTQYF,TGTGCCAGCAGCTTAGTGAAACCGGCCGGGACCCAGTACTTC
TRBV6-5,TRBJ2-1,TRBD2,few,CASSYSRTSGSNEQFF,TGTGCCAGCAGTTACTCGCGGACTAGCGGGTCTAATGAGCAGTTCTTC
TRBV19,TRBJ2-7,TRBD1,.,CASSSRGGPIYEQYF,TGTGCCAGTAGTTCTAGAGGGGGCCCAATCTACGAGCAGTACTTC
TRBV24-1,TRBJ2-5,TRBD1,once,CATSAGQAQETQYF,TGTGCCACCAGTGCCGGACAGGCCCAAGAGACCCAGTACTTC
TRBV10-3,TRBJ2-7,.,.,CAISVTGTYEQYF,TGTGCCATCAGTGTTACCGGGACCTACGAGCAGTACTTC
TRBV12-3/TRBV12-4,TRBJ1-5,TRBD1,many,CASSFQSGGKQPQHF,TGTGCCAGCAGTTTCCAATCAGGGGGCAAACAGCCCCAGCATTTT
TRBV15,TRBJ1-2,.,many,CATSRGGGAGYGYTF,TGTGCCACCAGCAGAGGCGGGGGGGCAGGCTATGGCTACACCTTC
TRBV20-1,TRBJ1-3,.,.,CSAGSGGNTIYF,TGCAGTGCCGGGTCCGGGGGAAACACCATATATTTT
TRBV20-1,TRBJ2-1,.,.,CSAGKTGTVFYNEQFF,TGCAGTGCTGGAAAGACCGGGACCGTGTTCTACAATGAGCAGTTCTTC
TRBV6-5,TRBJ1-6,.,.,CATGPGTRLNSPLHF,TGTGCCACTGGCCCCGGGACACGACTCAATTCACCCCTCCACTTT
TRBV5-1,TRBJ1-2,TRBD1,.,CASSSTPINRGRNYGYTF,TGCGCCAGCAGCTCCACCCCCATCAACAGGGGCAGAAACTATGGCTACACCTTC
TRBV6-6,TRBJ2-3,.,.,CASSSIASGSTDTQYF,TGTGCCAGCAGTTCCATAGCGAGCGGAAGCACAGATACGCAGTATTTT
TRBV20-1,TRBJ2-3,.,.,CSAPDSRGTDTQYF,TGCAGTGCCCCGGACAGCCGAGGGACAGATACGCAGTATTTT
TRBV4-2,TRBJ2-3,TRBD2,.,CASSRSSGSFADTQYF,TGTGCCAGCAGCCGTTCTAGCGGGAGTTTCGCAGATACGCAGTATTTT
TRBV28,TRBJ1-6,.,few,CASSPAGGADNSPLHF,TGTGCCAGCAGTCCCGCAGGCGGGGCCGATAATTCACCCCTCCACTTT
TRBV24-1,TRBJ2-3,TRBD2,few,CATSDTLAGGPDTQYF,TGTGCCACCAGTGACACCCTAGCGGGAGGGCCAGATACGCAGTATTTT
TRBV20-1,TRBJ1-2,TRBD1,.,CSARYRGPDYGYTF,TGCAGTGCTAGATACAGGGGGCCGGACTATGGCTACACCTTC
TRBV7-9,TRBJ1-1,.,.,CASTRGQGETEAFF,TGTGCCAGCACTAGGGGTCAGGGTGAAACTGAAGCTTTCTTT
TRBV24-1,TRBJ1-5,.,few,CATGGGNQPQHF,TGTGCCACCGGCGGGGGCAATCAGCCCCAGCATTTT
TRBV7-2,TRBJ2-2,TRBD1,once,CASSFQGAHFPGELFF,TGTGCTAGCAGTTTTCAGGGGGCGCATTTCCCCGGGGAGCTGTTTTTT
TRBV5-6,TRBJ1-2,TRBD1,.,CASSSTGAPYSYTF,TGTGCCAGCAGCTCGACAGGGGCCCCCTATAGCTACACCTTC
TRBV5-1,TRBJ2-4,.,.,CASTLNGIQYF,TGCGCCAGCACCTTAAATGGCATTCAGTACTTC
TRBV29-1,TRBJ1-5,TRBD1,few,CSAGTGDNQPQHF,TGCAGCGCCGGGACAGGGGACAATCAGCCCCAGCATTTT
TRBV7-9,TRBJ1-5,TRBD1,.,CASSLVLFETGSGQPQHF,TGTGCCAGCAGCTTAGTCCTGTTCGAGACAGGGTCCGGGCAGCCCCAGCATTTT
TRBV29-1,TRBJ1-1,TRBD1,few,CSVDRTGWTEAFF,TGCAGCGTTGACCGGACAGGGTGGACTGAAGCTTTCTTT
TRBV20-1,TRBJ1-6,TRBD1,.,CSATRTGMGLNSPLHF,TGCAGTGCTACCCGGACAGGGATGGGGCTTAATTCACCCCTCCACTTT
TRBV7-9,TRBJ2-3,.,.,CASSFSGLLRTDTQYF,TGTGCCAGCAGCTTCTCAGGACTGCTTAGAACAGATACGCAGTATTTT
TRBV6-5,TRBJ2-2,.,few,CASRVEGHQSTGELFF,TGTGCCTCCCGGGTTGAGGGACACCAATCCACCGGGGAGCTGTTTTTT
TRBV7-2,TRBJ2-3,.,.,CASSPGQLGTQYF,TGTGCCAGCAGCCCCGGACAGCTGGGTACGCAGTATTTT
TRBV7-2,TRBJ2-3,.,few,CASSLADRDTQYF,TGTGCCAGCAGCTTAGCGGATAGAGATACGCAGTATTTT
TRBV20-1,TRBJ2-1,TRBD2,.,CSARDLQLAGGEQFF,TGCAGTGCTAGAGATCTTCAGCTAGCGGGTGGTGAGCAGTTCTTC
TRBV29-1,TRBJ2-7,.,.,CSVVLPGHKYEQYF,TGCAGCGTTGTTTTACCGGGACACAAATACGAGCAGTACTTC